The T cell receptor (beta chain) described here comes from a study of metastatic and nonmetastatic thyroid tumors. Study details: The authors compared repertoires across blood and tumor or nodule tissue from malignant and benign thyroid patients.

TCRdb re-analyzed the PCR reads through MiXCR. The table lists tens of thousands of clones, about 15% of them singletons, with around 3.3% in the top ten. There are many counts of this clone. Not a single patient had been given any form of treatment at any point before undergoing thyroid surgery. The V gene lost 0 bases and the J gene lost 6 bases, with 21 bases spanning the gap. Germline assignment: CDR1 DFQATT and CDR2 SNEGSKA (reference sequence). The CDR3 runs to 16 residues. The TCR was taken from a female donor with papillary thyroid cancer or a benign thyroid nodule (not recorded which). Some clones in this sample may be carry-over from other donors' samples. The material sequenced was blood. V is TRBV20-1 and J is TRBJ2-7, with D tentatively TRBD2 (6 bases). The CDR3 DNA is TGCAGTGCTAGAGATCGGACCCAAGGGGACTTGGGCGAGCAGTACTTC. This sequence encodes CSARDRTQGDLGEQYF.